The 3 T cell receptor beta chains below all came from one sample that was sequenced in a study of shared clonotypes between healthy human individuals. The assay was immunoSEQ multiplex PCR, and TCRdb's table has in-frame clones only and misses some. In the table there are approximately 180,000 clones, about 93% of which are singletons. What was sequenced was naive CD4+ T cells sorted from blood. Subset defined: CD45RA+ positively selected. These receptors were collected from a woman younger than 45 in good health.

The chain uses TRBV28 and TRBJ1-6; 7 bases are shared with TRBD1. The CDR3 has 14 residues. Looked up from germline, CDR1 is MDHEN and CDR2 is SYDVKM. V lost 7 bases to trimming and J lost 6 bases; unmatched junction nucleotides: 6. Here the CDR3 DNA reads TGTGCCAGCACCCCGGGACAGATTAATTCACCCCTCCACTTT. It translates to CASTPGQINSPLHF.

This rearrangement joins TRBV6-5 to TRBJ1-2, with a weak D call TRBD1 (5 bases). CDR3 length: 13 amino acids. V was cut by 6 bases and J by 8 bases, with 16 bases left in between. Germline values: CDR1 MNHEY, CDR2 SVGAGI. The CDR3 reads CASSIQGGRGYTF. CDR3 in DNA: TGTGCCAGCAGCATCCAGGGAGGGCGAGGCTACACCTTC.

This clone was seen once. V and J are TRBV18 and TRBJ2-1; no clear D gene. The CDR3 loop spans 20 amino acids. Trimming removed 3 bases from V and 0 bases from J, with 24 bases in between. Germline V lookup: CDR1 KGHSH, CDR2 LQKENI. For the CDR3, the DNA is TGTGCCAGCTCACCGGCTACCGGTACAGTCCAAAGTAGCTCCTACAATGAGCAGTTCTTC. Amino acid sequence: CASSPATGTVQSSSYNEQFF.